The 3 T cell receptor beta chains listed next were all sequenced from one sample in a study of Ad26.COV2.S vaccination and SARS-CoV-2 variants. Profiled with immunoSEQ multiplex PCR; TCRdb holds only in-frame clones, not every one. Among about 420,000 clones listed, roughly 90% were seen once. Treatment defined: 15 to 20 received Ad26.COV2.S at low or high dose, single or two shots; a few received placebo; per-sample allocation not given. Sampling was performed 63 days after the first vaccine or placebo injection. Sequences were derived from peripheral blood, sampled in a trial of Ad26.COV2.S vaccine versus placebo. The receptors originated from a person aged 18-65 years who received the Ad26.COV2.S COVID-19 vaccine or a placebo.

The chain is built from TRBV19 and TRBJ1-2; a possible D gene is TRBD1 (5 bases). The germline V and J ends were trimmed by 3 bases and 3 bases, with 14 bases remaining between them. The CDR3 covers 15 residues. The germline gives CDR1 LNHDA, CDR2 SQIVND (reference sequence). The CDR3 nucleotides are TGTGCCAGTAGTATCCTCCCGGGGGGGGACTATGGCTACACCTTC. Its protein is CASSILPGGDYGYTF.

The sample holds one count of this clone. The CDR3 is CASSPGGGIYSPLHF. CDR3 nucleotide sequence: TGCGCCAGCAGCCCTGGGGGAGGGATTTATTCACCCCTCCACTTT. The chain is built from TRBV4-1 and TRBJ1-6, with D tentatively TRBD1 (5 bases). Germline V gives CDR1 MGHRA, CDR2 YSYEKL. The CDR3 has 15 residues. V lost 4 bases, J lost 8 bases, and 15 bases lay in between.

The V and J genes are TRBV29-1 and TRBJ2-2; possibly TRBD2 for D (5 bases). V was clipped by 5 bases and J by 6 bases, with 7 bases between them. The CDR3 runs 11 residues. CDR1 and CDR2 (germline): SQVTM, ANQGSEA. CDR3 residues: CSVPRAGELFF. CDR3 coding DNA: TGCAGCGTTCCGAGGGCCGGGGAGCTGTTTTTT.